This T cell receptor beta chain came from a study of blood T cell repertoires in COVID-19. Across the study: Sources were T cells, B-cell-depleted T cells, or PBMCs; the material itself was cDNA or gDNA.

In the study's own analysis: The authors estimated nucleated cell counts from reference gene primer amplification. This table comes from immunoSEQ multiplex PCR, and its TCRdb copy is limited to in-frame clones, with some not included. V and J calls and clone size come straight from that table; D and trimming were deduced from the DNA. The sample lists hundreds of thousands of clones; about 90% were seen once. The ends were cut back, 6 bases at V and 7 bases at J, with 18 bases in the middle. Germline CDR1 is SQVTM and CDR2 is ANQGSEA. CDR3 size: 13 residues. This TCR was sampled from a woman between 50 and 59 years old in a cohort exposed to, infected with or recovered from COVID-19 (not recorded which). The V call is TRBV29-1, the J call TRBJ2-5; D gene uncertain. The sample taken for sequencing was PBMCs or T cells enriched from blood (not recorded which). In DNA form, the CDR3 reads TGCAGCGTCGTAGTTTTAGGAAGAGGGACCCAGTACTTC. This sequence encodes CSVVVLGRGTQYF.